Each of the 8 T cell receptor beta chains below was sequenced from the same sample in a study of T cell responses to AZD1222 COVID-19 vaccine. TCRdb keeps only in-frame clones here, not all; method: immunoSEQ multiplex PCR. In the table there are 120,000 to 150,000 clones, roughly 88% of which are singletons. The sample was peripheral blood, taken 28 days after the second dose of the MenACWY control vaccine. The receptors were sampled from an adult who received the MenACWY meningococcal vaccine as a control.

V and J are TRBV13 and TRBJ2-1, with TRBD2 as a possible D gene (5 bases). Germline CDR1 reads PRHDT; CDR2 reads FYEKMQ (reference sequence). This CDR3 has 16 residues. V was pared by 3 bases and J by 0 bases, with 12 bases between. CDR3 sequence reads: CASSFAGRSSYNEQFF. In nucleotides, the CDR3 is TGTGCCAGCAGCTTCGCGGGCCGCAGCTCCTACAATGAGCAGTTCTTC.

The CDR3 region has the DNA TGTGCCAGCAGCTTAGGGACTAGCAGAAACAATGAGCAGTTCTTC. This codes for CASSLGTSRNNEQFF. J is TRBJ2-1 and V is TRBV7-2, with 8 positions matching TRBD2. The V segment lost 1 base and the J segment 5 bases; nucleotides outside the gene matches: 4. This CDR3 contains 15 residues. The germline CDR1 and CDR2 sequences are SGHTA and FQGNSA.

Notes on this clone: Other DNA sequences in this sample translate to the same CDR3. The chain links TRBV7-2 to TRBJ2-5, with D tentatively TRBD2 (5 bases). V was cut by 1 base and J by 1 base, with 10 bases left in between. CDR3 length equals 15 residues. Germline CDR1 and CDR2: SGHTA and FQGNSA. CDR3 protein: CASSLGGSTQETQYF. The CDR3 DNA sequence: TGTGCCAGCAGCTTAGGAGGGAGCACCCAAGAGACCCAGTACTTC.

The chain employs TRBV24-1 and TRBJ1-2; D gene uncertain. V was shortened by 0 bases and J by 5 bases, with 0 bases between the two germline ends. Germline V gene sequence: CDR1 KGHDR, CDR2 SFDVKD. The CDR3 is 11 amino acids. The CDR3 DNA follows: TGTGCCACCAGTGATTTGTATGGCTACACCTTC. This encodes CATSDLYGYTF.

This chain uses TRBV19 with TRBJ1-5; D call uncertain. CDR1 is LNHDA, CDR2 SQIVND, per germline (reference sequence). The V and J ends lost 7 bases and 3 bases respectively, with 10 bases between them. The CDR3 runs 13 residues. Written as DNA, the CDR3 is TGTGCCAGTAATCCAGGTTACAATCAGCCCCAGCATTTT. The encoded protein is CASNPGYNQPQHF.

The chain has TRBV5-1 and TRBJ2-1; D unclear. The CDR3 has 18 amino acids. The germline V gene has CDR1 SGHRS and CDR2 YFSETQ. Trimming stripped 1 base from V and 6 bases from J, with 23 bases between. The CDR3 region is CASSLFSGQIGPGNEQFF. The CDR3 nucleotides are TGCGCCAGCAGCTTGTTTTCCGGGCAAATAGGCCCCGGCAATGAGCAGTTCTTC. Filled out from reference TRBV5-1 and TRBJ2-1, the complete variable domain reads KAGVTQTPRYLIKTRGQQVTLSCSPISGHRSVSWYQQTPGQGLQFLFEYFSETQRNKGNFPGRFSGRQFSNSRSEMNVSTLELGDSALYLCASSLFSGQIGPGNEQFFGPGTRLTVL.

The chain carries TRBV10-3 and TRBJ1-1; TRBD1 aligns across 7 bases. Per the germline V gene, CDR1 is ENHRY and CDR2 is SYGVKD. This CDR3 is 13 amino acids long. V lost 3 bases, J lost 6 bases, and 4 bases stayed unmatched. CDR3 region: CAISDYQGAEAFF. Here the CDR3 DNA reads TGTGCCATCAGTGATTATCAGGGGGCTGAAGCTTTCTTT.

V is TRBV6-6 and J is TRBJ2-5; D remains ambiguous. Trimming pared 2 bases from V and 1 base from J, leaving 11 bases between. The CDR3 runs 15 residues. CDR1 and CDR2 from the germline V gene are MNHNY and SVGAGI (reference sequence). CDR3 DNA: TGTGCCAGCAGTTACCTCTCGGACGGCCAAGAGACCCAGTACTTC. Protein: CASSYLSDGQETQYF.